This T cell receptor beta chain was observed in a study of response to subunit inactivated influenza vaccine. Study observations and caveats: There was a suggestion from the authors that each seasonal influenza vaccination recruits few new T cells.

MiXCR was run by TCRdb on the RT-PCR reads, yielding one entry per CDR3 protein. This sample has roughly 670,000 distinct CDR3 sequences, with around 15% found just once. V shed 6 bases, J shed 6 bases, and the junction held 9 bases outside the gene matches. This CDR3 has 15 residues. Germline CDR1 and CDR2: MNHNS and SASEGT. On this clonotype: The target antigen is unknown.

The receptor was derived from a man aged 50 to 60 who received an inactivated influenza vaccine. This chain links TRBV6-1 with TRBJ2-2; 8 bases agree with TRBD2. Sequencing was performed on PBMCs from blood, taken 14 to 15 days before vaccination. CDR3 in amino acids: CASSLEEAGAGELFF. CDR3 in DNA: TGTGCCAGCAGCCTGGAGGAAGCGGGAGCCGGGGAGCTGTTTTTT.